This passage covers 15 T cell receptor beta chains from one sample sequenced in a study of beta chain features in type 1 diabetes (dated by TCRdb to the late 2010s). Libraries came from the immunoSEQ multiplex PCR assay. The High Capacity cDNA Reverse Transcription Kit was used to reverse transcribe all of the isolated RNA, meaning that expressed TCRB transcripts were what got sequenced. What TCRdb holds here is the immuneACCESS table cut down to in-frame rearrangements. Part of the clones is not present; checked against another copy, under half of the missing clones reflect an unresolved V gene, and the others are unexplained. The sample has about 260,000 clones on record, 68% of them singletons. Approximately 0.053% of the sample is taken by the ten largest. The material sequenced was naive CD4+ T cells from blood. The cell subset or site tag for this specimen amounts to: true naive CD4+ T cells. The receptors were gathered from a man in his thirties or forties in good health.

In the case of this clone: No DNA is shown, since the ends of the CDR3 on it are uncertain; the CDR3 is the one TCRdb lists. The chain employs TRBV21-1 and TRBJ2-1; TRBD1, the table's D call, lacks a check against the DNA. TRBV21-1 is labeled a pseudogene. From its first to its last residue, the CDR3 has 16 amino acids. CDR3 loop: CASSKLLWGRGSEQFF.

The chain is built from TRBV30 and TRBJ1-6, with 7 nucleotides matching TRBD1. Looked up from germline, CDR1 is GTSNPN and CDR2 is SVGIG (reference sequence). V trimming: 1 base; J trimming: 9 bases; junction bases outside the gene matches: 12. The CDR3 totals 16 residues. The CDR3 DNA follows: TGTGCCTGGAGTGGAGGGGCCAGGGGGATGACTTCACCCCTCCACTTT. This encodes CAWSGGARGMTSPLHF. The whole variable domain, remainder taken from reference TRBV30 and TRBJ1-6, is SQTIHQWPATLVQPVGSPLSLECTVEGTSNPNLYWYRQAAGRGLQLLFYSVGIGQISSEVPQNLSASRPQDRQFILSSKKLLLSDSGFYLCAWSGGARGMTSPLHFGNGTRLTVT.

This clone has more than one count but fewer than ten. The chain is built from TRBV29-1 and TRBJ2-5; no clear D. The germline gives CDR1 SQVTM, CDR2 ANQGSEA. There are 10 residues in the CDR3. Trimming cost V 0 bases and J 12 bases, with 8 bases left between them. In nucleotides, the CDR3 is TGCAGCGTTGAAGAGCCTCCTAAGTACTTC. Translating gives CSVEEPPKYF. Complete variable domain (other parts from reference TRBV29-1 and TRBJ2-5): SAVISQKPSRDICQRGTSLTIQCQVDSQVTMMFWYRQQPGQSLTLIATANQGSEATYESGFVIDKFPISRPNLTFSTLTVSNMSPEDSSIYLCSVEEPPKYFGPGTRLLVL.

The chain is built from TRBV7-7 and TRBJ2-1; possibly TRBD1 for D (5 bases). Trimming took off 3 bases at V and 2 bases at J, with 11 bases between the two ends. CDR3 length: 15 amino acids. CDR1 SSHAT and CDR2 FNYEAQ come from the germline V gene (reference sequence). The CDR3 is CASSLGQGTYNEQFF. In nucleotides, the CDR3 is TGTGCCAGCAGCTTGGGCCAGGGCACCTACAATGAGCAGTTCTTC.

V usage is TRBV9 and J usage is TRBJ1-2; D is unclear. The CDR3 extends over 14 amino acids. V lost 0 bases to trimming and J lost 4 bases, with 10 bases between them. Germline lookup yields CDR1 SGDLS and CDR2 YYNGEE. Here the CDR3 DNA reads TGTGCCAGCAGCGTAGCAGAAGCTAGCTATGGCTACACCTTC. It translates to CASSVAEASYGYTF.

This rearrangement joins TRBV25-1 to TRBJ2-3; D is unresolved. The CDR3 covers 12 residues. CDR1 and CDR2 (germline): MGHDK, SYGVNS. V lost 8 bases and J 2 bases, leaving 8 bases between the germline ends. The CDR3 protein is CASGRTTDTQYF. DNA for the CDR3: TGTGCCAGCGGAAGGACCACAGATACGCAGTATTTT.

V and J are TRBV11-2 and TRBJ1-6; 7 nucleotides align to TRBD1. The CDR3 is 18 residues long. The germline CDR1 and CDR2 sequences are SGHAT and FQNNGV. After removal of 3 bases from V and 0 bases from J, the junction contained 8 bases not matched to a gene. The CDR3, as DNA: TGTGCCAGCAGCTTTCCCAGGGGGGGGAGCTCCTATAATTCACCCCTCCACTTT. It codes for CASSFPRGGSSYNSPLHF.

This chain links TRBV29-1 with TRBJ2-2, with 11 bases fitting TRBD1. Germline assignment: CDR1 SQVTM and CDR2 ANQGSEA. This CDR3 contains 15 residues. Trimming cost V 7 bases and J 0 bases; bases outside gene matches: 4. The DNA of the CDR3 is TGCAGCGGTAGGACAGGGGGCGCGAACACCGGGGAGCTGTTTTTT. It encodes CSGRTGGANTGELFF.

V usage is TRBV30 and J usage is TRBJ1-1, with 9 positions matching TRBD1. Germline CDR1 reads GTSNPN; CDR2 reads SVGIG (reference sequence). The CDR3 contains 13 residues. The V gene end was trimmed by 3 bases and the J gene end by 10 bases; junction bases not matched to a gene: 9. CDR3 bases: TGTGCCTGGAGCCCTAACAGGGGGCGCGGAGCTTTCTTT. It is translated as CAWSPNRGRGAFF.

On this clone itself: The sample holds other DNA sequences that translate to the same CDR3. V gene TRBV10-3 combines with J gene TRBJ2-7; maybe TRBD1 (6 bases). The germline CDR1 and CDR2 sequences are ENHRY and SYGVKD. The CDR3 is 14 amino acids. Trimming removed 2 bases at V and 0 bases at J, with 8 bases between. The chain's CDR3 is CAISENRDSYEQYF. The CDR3 bases are TGTGCCATCAGTGAGAACAGGGACTCCTACGAGCAGTACTTC.

Only a few counts were recorded for this clone. The DNA for the CDR3 is TGTGCCAGCATCCCCGTTACTATTGCGGGGGGGGTGCAGGGCAATGAGCAGTTCTTC. This codes for CASIPVTIAGGVQGNEQFF. The chain links TRBV21-1 to TRBJ2-1; the D call in the table, TRBD2, was not verified against the DNA. TRBV21-1 is labeled a pseudogene. The CDR3 consists of 19 residues.

The gene calls are TRBV15 and TRBJ2-7, with a weak D call TRBD1 (5 bases). Trimming cost V 5 bases and J 0 bases, with 11 bases left between them. Germline loops: CDR1 LNHNV, CDR2 YYDKDF (reference sequence). CDR3 size: 14 residues. This chain's CDR3 is CATSPRQYSYEQYF. CDR3 DNA sequence: TGTGCCACCAGCCCACGACAGTACTCCTACGAGCAGTACTTC.

The V gene is TRBV7-2, the J gene TRBJ2-1; D not resolved. Germline CDR1 SGHTA, CDR2 FQGNSA. Between the trimmed V and J ends, which lost 11 bases and 9 bases, there was a span of 23 bases. The CDR3 is 14 amino acids. The CDR3 DNA reads as TGTGCCGGATCCGACTTTCCAGAGGTTGGTGAGCAGTTCTTC. Translated, it gives CAGSDFPEVGEQFF. Complete variable domain (other parts from reference TRBV7-2 and TRBJ2-1): GAGVSQSPSNKVTEKGKDVELRCDPISGHTALYWYRQSLGQGLEFLIYFQGNSAPDKSGLPSDRFSAERTGGSVSTLTIQRTQQEDSAVYLCAGSDFPEVGEQFFGPGTRLTVL.

The V and J genes are TRBV30 and TRBJ1-2, with TRBD1 as a possible D gene (6 bases). The germline V gene encodes CDR1 GTSNPN and CDR2 SVGIG (reference sequence). V lost 3 bases and J lost 4, with 18 bases in between. The CDR3 consists of 15 residues. The CDR3 DNA reads as TGTGCCTGGAGAAAGAGGGCAGGGGAGGGCTATGGCTACACCTTC. As protein: CAWRKRAGEGYGYTF.

This clone turned up a few times. The chain couples TRBV4-1 to TRBJ2-2, with D perhaps matching TRBD2 (6 bases). This CDR3 is built from 17 residues. Between the trimmed V and J ends, which lost 4 bases and 6 bases, there was a span of 21 bases. The germline V gene encodes CDR1 MGHRA and CDR2 YSYEKL. The CDR3 bases are TGCGCCAGCAGCCTCCGACCCACCGGGAGTGGGTCCGGGGAGCTGTTTTTT. Its translation is CASSLRPTGSGSGELFF.